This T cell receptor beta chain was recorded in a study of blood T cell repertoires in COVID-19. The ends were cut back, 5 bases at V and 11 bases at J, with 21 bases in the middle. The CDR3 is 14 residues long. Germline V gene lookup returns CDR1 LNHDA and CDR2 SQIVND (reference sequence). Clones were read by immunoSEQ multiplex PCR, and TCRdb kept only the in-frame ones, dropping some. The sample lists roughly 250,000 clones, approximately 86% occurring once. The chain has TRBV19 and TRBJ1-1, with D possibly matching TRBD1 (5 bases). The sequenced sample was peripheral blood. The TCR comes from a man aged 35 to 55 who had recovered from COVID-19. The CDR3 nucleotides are TGTGCCAGTAGTGGTAGTCTCGGGACTAAGAAGGCTTTCTTT. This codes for CASSGSLGTKKAFF. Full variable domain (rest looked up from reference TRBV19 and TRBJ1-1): DGGITQSPKYLFRKEGQNVTLSCEQNLNHDAMYWYRQDPGQGLRLIYYSQIVNDFQKGDIAEGYSVSREKKESFPLTVTSAQKNPTAFYLCASSGSLGTKKAFFGQGTRLTVV.